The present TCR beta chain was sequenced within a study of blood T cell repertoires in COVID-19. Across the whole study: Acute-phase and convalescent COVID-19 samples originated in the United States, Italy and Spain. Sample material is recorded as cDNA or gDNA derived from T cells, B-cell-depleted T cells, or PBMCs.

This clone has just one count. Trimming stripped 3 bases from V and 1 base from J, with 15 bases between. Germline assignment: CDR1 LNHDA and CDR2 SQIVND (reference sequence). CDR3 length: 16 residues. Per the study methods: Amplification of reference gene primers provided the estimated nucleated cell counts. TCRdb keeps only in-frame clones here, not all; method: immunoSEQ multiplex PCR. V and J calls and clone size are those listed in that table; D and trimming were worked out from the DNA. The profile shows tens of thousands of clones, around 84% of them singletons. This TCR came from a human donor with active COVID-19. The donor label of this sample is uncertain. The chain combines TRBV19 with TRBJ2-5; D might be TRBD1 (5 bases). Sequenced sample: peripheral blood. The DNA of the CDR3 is TGTGCCAGTAGTATGTATGGTGGGGCGATCCAAGAGACCCAGTACTTC. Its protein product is CASSMYGGAIQETQYF.